This T cell receptor beta chain came from a study of shared clonotypes between healthy human individuals. Cells designated naive CD8 were CD45RO-negative and were positively selected for CCR7, with terminally differentiated effector memory CD45RA+ cells excluded. Profiled with immunoSEQ multiplex PCR; TCRdb holds only in-frame clones, not every one. This sample yields over 800,000 clones, of which more than 85% are seen a single time; around 24% belongs to the top ten. With 2 bases removed from V and 0 bases from J, the gap between germline ends came to 9 bases. This CDR3 region has 15 residues. Germline CDR1 is MRHNA and CDR2 is SNTAGT. Findings of the study overall: Naive subsets, compared against memory subsets, generally had larger estimated richness values. Against clonotypes common to all four donors, non-shared ones had lower generation probabilities.

On this clone: Its target is unknown.

The source is a young man in good health. Material for sequencing was naive CD8+ T cells sorted from blood. The V gene is TRBV6-4, the J gene TRBJ2-3; tentative D call: TRBD2 (6 bases). CDR3 coding DNA: TGTGCCAGCAGTGACGGGGGGACTAGCACAGATACGCAGTATTTT. Residues: CASSDGGTSTDTQYF.